This record concerns one TCR beta chain sequence. The antigen this receptor binds is unknown. Base qualities are not provided; no much larger clone lies one nucleotide away. Library method: the immunoSEQ multiplex PCR assay. The study's own analysis went as follows. A statistical classification framework was built for diagnosing cytomegalovirus status from the catalog of TCR beta chain sequences. TCRdb mirrors the immuneACCESS table, restricted to in-frame sequences. Some clones are absent from its copies; in checked studies, under half trace to an unresolved V gene, and the reason for the others is unknown. That table is the source of V, J and clone size, and D and trimming were worked out from the DNA. For this sample the table gives 200,000 to 250,000 clones, of which roughly nine tenths were detected only once. Together, the top ten hold about 11% of the sample. The data originate from a study of cytomegalovirus exposure and HLA in healthy donors (dated by TCRdb to 2016 to 2017). Regarding the research as a whole: A later analysis indicated that the 130 or so validation repertoires were generated on the platform also employed for the approximately 690 repertoires of the first cohort. The study aimed to test whether cataloging public T cell receptors could reveal signatures of past pathogen exposure. A separate validation cohort of some 130 different subjects was used in addition to the approximately 700-subject first cohort. To predict cytomegalovirus infection status, the study brought together high-throughput TCR immunosequencing, statistical association of individual TCRs with disease status, and machine learning.

Summary of the overall study and its limitations: The authors suggested that the approach could potentially be extended to other disease states and immunological phenotypes. In the study, some 160 TCR beta chains were listed as associated with cytomegalovirus. The classifier was reported to diagnose cytomegalovirus status with high specificity and sensitivity in both the original cohort and the validation cohort. In vitro tests confirmed that a few of the cytomegalovirus-associated TCR beta chains recognize cytomegalovirus antigens. While some public TCRs were present in many individuals, most TCR sequences turned up only very rarely across donors. A later analysis had no HLA typing for the validation cohort, so co-occurrence there was scored across all 130 or so repertoires. Of the cluster scores, about 94% were above 0 in a later analysis, which found that TCRs clustered in the first cohort also tended to co-occur in the roughly 130 validation repertoires.

The donors belonged to the validation cohort of roughly 120 subjects, which was separate from the approximately 700-subject first cohort. CDR1 and CDR2 (SEHNR, FQNEAQ) derive from the germline V gene (reference sequence). From its cysteine to its phenylalanine, the CDR3 spans 13 amino acids. The read is trimmed to its CDR3 DNA, 39 bases read in frame from base 1. Deletion took 5 bases off V and 6 bases off J, with a span of 14 bases between the germline ends. Material for sequencing was PBMCs. In this chain, TRBV7-9 is recombined with TRBJ2-7, with the D gene call left open. The sequence was obtained from a man aged 18-30 years in good health and CMV-seropositive. The CDR3 reads as follows: CASSDRPWGEQYF. The sequenced DNA: TGTGCCAGCAGCGATCGGCCCTGGGGCGAGCAGTACTTC.